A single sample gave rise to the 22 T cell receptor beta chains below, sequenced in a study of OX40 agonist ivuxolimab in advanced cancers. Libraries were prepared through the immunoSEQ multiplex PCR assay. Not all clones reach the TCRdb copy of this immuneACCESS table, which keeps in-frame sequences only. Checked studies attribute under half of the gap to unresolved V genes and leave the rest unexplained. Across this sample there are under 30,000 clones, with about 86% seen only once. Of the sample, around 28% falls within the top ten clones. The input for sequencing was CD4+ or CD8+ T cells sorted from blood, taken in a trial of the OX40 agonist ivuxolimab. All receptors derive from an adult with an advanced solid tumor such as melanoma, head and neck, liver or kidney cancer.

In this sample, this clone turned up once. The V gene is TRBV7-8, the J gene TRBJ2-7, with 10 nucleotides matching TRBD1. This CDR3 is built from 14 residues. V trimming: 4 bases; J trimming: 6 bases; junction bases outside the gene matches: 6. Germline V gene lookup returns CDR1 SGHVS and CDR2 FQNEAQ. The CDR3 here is CASSSGTGDSEQYF. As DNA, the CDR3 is TGTGCCAGCAGCTCCGGGACAGGGGATTCCGAGCAGTACTTC. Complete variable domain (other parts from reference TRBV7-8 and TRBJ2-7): GAGVSQSPRYKVAKRGQDVALRCDPISGHVSLFWYQQALGQGPEFLTYFQNEAQLDKSGLPSDRFFAERPEGSVSTLKIQRTQQEDSAVYLCASSSGTGDSEQYFGPGTRLTVT.

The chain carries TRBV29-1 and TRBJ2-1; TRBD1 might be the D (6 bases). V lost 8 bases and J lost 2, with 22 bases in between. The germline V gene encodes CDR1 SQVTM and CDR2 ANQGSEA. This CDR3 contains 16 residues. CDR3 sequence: CSMEVGTGNPYNEQFF. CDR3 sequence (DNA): TGCAGCATGGAAGTGGGCACAGGGAACCCCTACAATGAGCAGTTCTTC.

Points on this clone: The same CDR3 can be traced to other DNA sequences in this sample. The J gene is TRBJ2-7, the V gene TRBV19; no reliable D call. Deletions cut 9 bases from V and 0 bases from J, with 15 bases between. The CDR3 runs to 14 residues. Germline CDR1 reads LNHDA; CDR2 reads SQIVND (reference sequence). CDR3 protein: CASRRLADSYEQYF. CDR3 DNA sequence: TGTGCCAGCCGTAGACTGGCGGACTCCTACGAGCAGTACTTC.

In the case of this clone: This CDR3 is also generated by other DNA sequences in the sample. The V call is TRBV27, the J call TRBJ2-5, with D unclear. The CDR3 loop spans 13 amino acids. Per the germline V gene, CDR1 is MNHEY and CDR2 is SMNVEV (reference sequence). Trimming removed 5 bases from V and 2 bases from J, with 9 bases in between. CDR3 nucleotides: TGTGCCAGCAGTCGGGTAGTTCAAGAGACCCAGTACTTC. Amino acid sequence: CASSRVVQETQYF.

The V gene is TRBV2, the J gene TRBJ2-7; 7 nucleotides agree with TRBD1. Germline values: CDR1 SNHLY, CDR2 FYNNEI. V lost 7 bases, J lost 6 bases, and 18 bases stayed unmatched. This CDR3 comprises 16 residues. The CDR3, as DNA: TGTGCCAGCAAGGTCGAAGGGGGCCCCTCCTACGGCGAGCAGTACTTC. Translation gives CASKVEGGPSYGEQYF.

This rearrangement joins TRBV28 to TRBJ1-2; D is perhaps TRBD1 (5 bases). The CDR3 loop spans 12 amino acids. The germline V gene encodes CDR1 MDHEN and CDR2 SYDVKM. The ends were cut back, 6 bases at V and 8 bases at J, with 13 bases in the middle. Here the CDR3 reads CASSWGGGGYTF. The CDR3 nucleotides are TGTGCCAGCAGCTGGGGGGGTGGCGGCTACACCTTC.

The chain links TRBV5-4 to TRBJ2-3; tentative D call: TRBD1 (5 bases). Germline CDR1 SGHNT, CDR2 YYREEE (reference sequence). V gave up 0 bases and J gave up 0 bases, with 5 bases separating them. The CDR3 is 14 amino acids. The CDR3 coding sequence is TGTGCCAGCAGCTTGGGGGGCAGCACAGATACGCAGTATTTT. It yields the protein CASSLGGSTDTQYF.

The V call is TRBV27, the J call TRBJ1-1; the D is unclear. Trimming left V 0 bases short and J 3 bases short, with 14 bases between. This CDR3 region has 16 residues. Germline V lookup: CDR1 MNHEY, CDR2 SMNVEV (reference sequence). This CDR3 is CASSLSLTWEDTEAFF. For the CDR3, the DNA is TGTGCCAGCAGTTTATCCCTCACCTGGGAGGACACTGAAGCTTTCTTT.

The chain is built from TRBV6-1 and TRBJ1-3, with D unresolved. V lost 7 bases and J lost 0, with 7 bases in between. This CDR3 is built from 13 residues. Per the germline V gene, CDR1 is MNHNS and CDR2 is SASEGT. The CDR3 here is CASIFDSGNTIYF. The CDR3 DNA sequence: TGTGCCAGCATTTTTGACTCTGGAAACACCATATATTTT.

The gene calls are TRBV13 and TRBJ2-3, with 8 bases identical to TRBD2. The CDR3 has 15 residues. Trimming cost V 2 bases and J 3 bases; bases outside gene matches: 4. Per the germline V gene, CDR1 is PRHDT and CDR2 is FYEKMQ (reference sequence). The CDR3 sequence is CASSLFGLATDTQYF. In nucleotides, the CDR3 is TGTGCCAGCAGCTTATTTGGACTAGCAACAGATACGCAGTATTTT. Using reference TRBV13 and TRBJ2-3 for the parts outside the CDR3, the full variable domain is AAGVIQSPRHLIKEKRETATLKCYPIPRHDTVYWYQQGPGQDPQFLISFYEKMQSDKGSIPDRFSAQQFSDYHSELNMSSLELGDSALYFCASSLFGLATDTQYFGPGTRLTVL.

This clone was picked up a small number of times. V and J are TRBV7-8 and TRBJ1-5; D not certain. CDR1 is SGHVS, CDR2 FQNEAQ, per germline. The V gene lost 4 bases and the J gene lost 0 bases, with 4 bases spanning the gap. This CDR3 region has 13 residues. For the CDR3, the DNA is TGTGCCAGCAGCTCTAATAGCAATCAGCCCCAGCATTTT. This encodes CASSSNSNQPQHF.

In DNA form, the CDR3 reads TGTGCCAGCAGCTTAGATCTCTACGAGCAGTACTTC. It encodes CASSLDLYEQYF. This chain connects TRBV13 to TRBJ2-7, with unresolved D. Between the trimmed V and J ends, which lost 1 base and 3 bases, there was a span of 4 bases. Germline V gene data show CDR1 as PRHDT and CDR2 as FYEKMQ (reference sequence). CDR3 length equals 12 residues.

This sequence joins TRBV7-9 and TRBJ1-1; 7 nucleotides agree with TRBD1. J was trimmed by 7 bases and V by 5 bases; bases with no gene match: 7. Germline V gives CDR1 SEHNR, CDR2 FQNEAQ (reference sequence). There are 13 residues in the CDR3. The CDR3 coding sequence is TGTGCCAGCAGCCAGGGGGTTTTCGGTGAAGCTTTCTTT. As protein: CASSQGVFGEAFF.

CDR3 coding DNA: TGTGCCAGCAGCTCTCTAGCGGGGGGGCCGGATGAGCAGTTCTTC. Its translation is CASSSLAGGPDEQFF. V is TRBV5-4 and J is TRBJ2-1; 12 positions agree with TRBD2. CDR1 and CDR2 (germline): SGHNT, YYREEE (reference sequence). The V segment lost 3 bases and the J segment 8 bases; nucleotides outside the gene matches: 6. This CDR3 has 15 amino acids.

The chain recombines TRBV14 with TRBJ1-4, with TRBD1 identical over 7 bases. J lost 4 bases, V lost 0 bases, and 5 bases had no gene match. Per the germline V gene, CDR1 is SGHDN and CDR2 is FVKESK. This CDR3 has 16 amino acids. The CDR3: CASSQDARQGNEKLFF. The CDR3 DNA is TGTGCCAGCAGCCAAGATGCGCGACAGGGTAATGAAAAACTGTTTTTT. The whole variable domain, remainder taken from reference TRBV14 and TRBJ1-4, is EAGVTQFPSHSVIEKGQTVTLRCDPISGHDNLYWYRRVMGKEIKFLLHFVKESKQDESGMPNNRFLAERTGGTYSTLKVQPAELEDSGVYFCASSQDARQGNEKLFFGSGTQLSVL.

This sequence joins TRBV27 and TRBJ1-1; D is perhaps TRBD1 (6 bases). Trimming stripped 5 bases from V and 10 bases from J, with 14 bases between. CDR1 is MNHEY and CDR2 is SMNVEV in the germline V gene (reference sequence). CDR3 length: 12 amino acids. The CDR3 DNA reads TGTGCCAGCAGTCCCTATGGGGGGCCAGCTTTCTTT. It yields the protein CASSPYGGPAFF.

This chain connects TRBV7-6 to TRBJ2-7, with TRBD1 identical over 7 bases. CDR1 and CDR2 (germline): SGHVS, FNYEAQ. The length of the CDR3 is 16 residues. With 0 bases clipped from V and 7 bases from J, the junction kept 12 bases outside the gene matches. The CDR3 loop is CASSLAGDSPRWEQYF. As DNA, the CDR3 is TGTGCCAGCAGCTTAGCCGGGGACAGCCCAAGGTGGGAGCAGTACTTC. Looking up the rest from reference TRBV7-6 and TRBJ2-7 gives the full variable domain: GAGVSQSPRYKVTKRGQDVALRCDPISGHVSLYWYRQALGQGPEFLTYFNYEAQQDKSGLPNDRFSAERPEGSISTLTIQRTEQRDSAMYRCASSLAGDSPRWEQYFGPGTRLTVT.

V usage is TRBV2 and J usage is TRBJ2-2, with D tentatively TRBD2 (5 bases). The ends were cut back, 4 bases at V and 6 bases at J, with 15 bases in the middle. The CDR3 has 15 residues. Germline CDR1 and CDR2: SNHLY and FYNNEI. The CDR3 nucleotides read TGTGCCAGCAGTGCAAGCCCAGCCGGGGCCGGGGAGCTGTTTTTT. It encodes CASSASPAGAGELFF.

The CDR3 DNA reads as TGTGCCAGCAGCTTCGGGACTGGAGAGCAGTTCTTC. This translates into CASSFGTGEQFF. The J gene is TRBJ2-1, the V gene TRBV5-4; weak D call: TRBD2 (6 bases). V gave up 2 bases and J gave up 10 bases, with 10 bases separating them. The CDR3 length is 12 residues. CDR1 and CDR2 (germline): SGHNT, YYREEE (reference sequence).

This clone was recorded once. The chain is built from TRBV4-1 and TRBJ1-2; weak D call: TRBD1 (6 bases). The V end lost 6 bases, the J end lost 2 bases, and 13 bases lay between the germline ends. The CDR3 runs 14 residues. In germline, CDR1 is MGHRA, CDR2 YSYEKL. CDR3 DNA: TGCGCCAGCAGTCCAGGGGCAAGGAACTATGGCTACACCTTC. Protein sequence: CASSPGARNYGYTF.

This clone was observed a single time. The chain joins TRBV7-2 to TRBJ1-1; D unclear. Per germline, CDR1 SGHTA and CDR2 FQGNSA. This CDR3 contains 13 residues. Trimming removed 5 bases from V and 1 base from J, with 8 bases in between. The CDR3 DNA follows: TGTGCCAGCAGCATTTCAACGAACACTGAAGCTTTCTTT. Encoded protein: CASSISTNTEAFF.

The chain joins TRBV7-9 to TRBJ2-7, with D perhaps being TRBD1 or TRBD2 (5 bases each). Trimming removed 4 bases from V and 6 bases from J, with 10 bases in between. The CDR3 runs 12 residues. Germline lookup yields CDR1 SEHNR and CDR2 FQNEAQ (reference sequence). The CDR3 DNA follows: TGTGCCAGCAGCTCCGGGGCGGGCGAGCAGTACTTC. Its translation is CASSSGAGEQYF.